Each of the 18 T cell receptor beta chains below was sequenced from the same sample in a study of blood T cell repertoires in COVID-19. Measured with immunoSEQ multiplex PCR; TCRdb has only the in-frame clones, and not every one. In the table there are about 190,000 clones, roughly 78% of which are singletons. The sequenced material came from peripheral blood. The receptors come from an elderly woman with active or convalescent COVID-19.

DNA of the CDR3: TGTGCCAGCAGCCAAGGAGGTCGGGGGGGCACAGATACGCAGTATTTT. Its protein is CASSQGGRGGTDTQYF. The chain links TRBV4-2 to TRBJ2-3, with 7 bases matching TRBD2. The CDR3 extends over 16 amino acids. With 1 base clipped from V and 1 base from J, the junction kept 5 bases outside the gene matches. Germline assignment: CDR1 LGHNA and CDR2 YNFKEQ.

The V gene is TRBV28, the J gene TRBJ1-2; TRBD1 aligns across 10 bases. This CDR3 is built from 14 residues. The germline gives CDR1 MDHEN, CDR2 SYDVKM. The J segment lost 6 bases and the V segment lost 5 bases, leaving 6 bases of the junction unmatched. CDR3 residues: CASSTGTGVDGYTF. CDR3 nucleotide sequence: TGTGCCAGCAGTACCGGGACAGGGGTGGATGGCTACACCTTC.

The V and J genes are TRBV27 and TRBJ1-4; the D is unclear. CDR3 length equals 15 residues. The ends were cut back, 6 bases at V and 0 bases at J, with 11 bases in the middle. Germline V gene lookup returns CDR1 MNHEY and CDR2 SMNVEV (reference sequence). The CDR3 here is CASSLSRTTNEKLFF. CDR3 coding DNA: TGTGCCAGCAGCCTATCCAGGACAACTAATGAAAAACTGTTTTTT.

The CDR3 protein is CASSQGAQVRVPQHF. The CDR3 region has the DNA TGTGCCAGCAGCCAAGGGGCACAGGTCCGGGTCCCCCAGCATTTT. The chain carries TRBV3-1 (or the pseudogene TRBV3-2) and TRBJ1-5; TRBD1 is a possible D gene (5 bases). Germline lookup yields CDR1 LGHDT and CDR2 YNNKEL (reference sequence). The V end lost 1 base, the J end lost 10 bases, and 17 bases lay between the germline ends. CDR3 length: 15 amino acids.

The sample holds a few counts of this clone. The CDR3 coding sequence is TGCACCAGCAGCCAGGACAGGGGCTTTACTCGCACTGAAGCTTTCTTT. As protein: CTSSQDRGFTRTEAFF. This rearrangement joins TRBV1 to TRBJ1-1; the table's D gene call, TRBD1, was not cross checked with the DNA. TRBV1 is recorded as a pseudogene. CDR3 length equals 16 residues.

The chain is built from TRBV4-3 and TRBJ1-2; D gene ambiguous. This CDR3 region has 14 residues. Germline V gives CDR1 LGHNA, CDR2 YSLEER. Trimming removed 1 base from V and 4 bases from J, with 10 bases in between. The CDR3 sequence is CASSQGRPAYGYTF. Here the CDR3 DNA reads TGCGCCAGCAGCCAAGGGAGGCCGGCCTATGGCTACACCTTC.

The chain employs TRBV7-9 and TRBJ1-3; possibly TRBD1 for D (5 bases). The V gene's germline CDR1 is SEHNR and CDR2 FQNEAQ (reference sequence). This CDR3 is 15 amino acids long. The germline V and J ends were trimmed by 4 bases and 10 bases, with 20 bases remaining between them. The CDR3 nucleotides are TGTGCCAGCAGCTCAGAGGCCTTCACCTCAGGGACCATATATTTT. Translating it yields CASSSEAFTSGTIYF.

The chain is built from TRBV19 and TRBJ1-2, with TRBD1 matching over 7 bases. V gave up 6 bases and J gave up 4 bases; unmatched junction bases: 8. The CDR3 runs 14 residues. Germline V lookup: CDR1 LNHDA, CDR2 SQIVND (reference sequence). The CDR3 coding sequence is TGTGCCAGTAGCTCGACGTGGGACAGCTATGGCTACACCTTC. It specifies CASSSTWDSYGYTF. Full variable domain (rest looked up from reference TRBV19 and TRBJ1-2): DGGITQSPKYLFRKEGQNVTLSCEQNLNHDAMYWYRQDPGQGLRLIYYSQIVNDFQKGDIAEGYSVSREKKESFPLTVTSAQKNPTAFYLCASSSTWDSYGYTFGSGTRLTVV.

The sample holds one count of this clone. The chain employs TRBV2 and TRBJ2-7, with D maybe TRBD2 (5 bases). The germline V gene has CDR1 SNHLY and CDR2 FYNNEI. Trimming shortened V by 6 bases and J by 3 bases, and 12 bases separated the two germline ends. The CDR3 is made up of 13 amino acids. The CDR3 DNA follows: TGTGCCAGCAGCCGACTAATCCTCTACGAGCAGTACTTC. Protein sequence: CASSRLILYEQYF.

This chain uses TRBV9 with TRBJ1-1, with D possibly being TRBD1 (5 bases). Germline-derived CDR1 and CDR2 are SGDLS and YYNGEE. V was trimmed by 3 bases and J by 0 bases, leaving 9 bases between them. The CDR3 loop spans 14 amino acids. The CDR3 loop is CASSASGLNTEAFF. DNA for the CDR3: TGTGCCAGCAGCGCGTCAGGGTTGAACACTGAAGCTTTCTTT.

The chain is built from TRBV4-1 and TRBJ2-5; no definite D call. The V gene's germline CDR1 is MGHRA and CDR2 YSYEKL. Trimming pared 0 bases from V and 5 bases from J, leaving 10 bases between. The CDR3 consists of 14 residues. The CDR3 coding sequence is TGCGCCAGCAGCCAAGATCTGACCGGGGAGACCCAGTACTTC. This codes for CASSQDLTGETQYF.

The V and J genes are TRBV6-2 or TRBV6-3 and TRBJ1-6; 8 bases agree with TRBD1. CDR3 length: 15 residues. J was trimmed by 10 bases and V by 7 bases; bases with no gene match: 12. The germline V gene has CDR1 MNHEY and CDR2 SVGEGT. CDR3 sequence (DNA): TGTGCCAGCATCCCAGCCGACAGGGGAGGATCACCCCTCCACTTT. Translated: CASIPADRGGSPLHF.

The gene calls are TRBV19 and TRBJ1-1; the D is unclear. This CDR3 is 13 amino acids long. Germline lookup yields CDR1 LNHDA and CDR2 SQIVND (reference sequence). V lost 7 bases to trimming and J lost 5 bases, with 14 bases between them. CDR3 bases: TGTGCCAGTAAAGAGTGGGCAGGAACTGAAGCTTTCTTT. Encoded protein: CASKEWAGTEAFF. Complete variable domain (other parts from reference TRBV19 and TRBJ1-1): DGGITQSPKYLFRKEGQNVTLSCEQNLNHDAMYWYRQDPGQGLRLIYYSQIVNDFQKGDIAEGYSVSREKKESFPLTVTSAQKNPTAFYLCASKEWAGTEAFFGQGTRLTVV.

This chain links TRBV4-3 with TRBJ1-2, with 7 positions matching TRBD1. Germline-derived CDR1 and CDR2 are LGHNA and YSLEER. V shed 4 bases, J shed 0 bases, and the junction held 8 bases outside the gene matches. CDR3 size: 16 residues. The CDR3 protein is CASSPFNQGANYGYTF. The CDR3 DNA sequence: TGCGCCAGCAGCCCGTTTAACCAGGGGGCTAACTATGGCTACACCTTC.

The chain joins TRBV28 to TRBJ2-2, with TRBD2 matching over 9 bases. V shed 2 bases, J shed 5 bases, and the junction held 6 bases outside the gene matches. Per germline, CDR1 MDHEN and CDR2 SYDVKM. The CDR3 is made up of 16 amino acids. The CDR3 DNA reads TGTGCCAGCAGTTTAACTCAAAGCGGGGGGACCGGGGAGCTGTTTTTT. Amino acid sequence: CASSLTQSGGTGELFF.

The CDR3 DNA reads as TGTGCCAGTAGTATTAGTCGCGGTTCCCGCTACAATGAGCAGTTCTTC. This encodes CASSISRGSRYNEQFF. This chain connects TRBV19 to TRBJ2-1; the D is unclear. Germline assignment: CDR1 LNHDA and CDR2 SQIVND (reference sequence). The CDR3 has 16 amino acids. Trimming took 3 bases from V and 3 from J, leaving 15 bases between them.

A word on this clone: Other nucleotide sequences in the sample specify the same CDR3. V usage is TRBV18 and J usage is TRBJ1-2; D is unresolved. Trimming removed 2 bases from V and 6 bases from J, with 4 bases in between. The CDR3 is 11 residues long. Germline V gene sequence: CDR1 KGHSH, CDR2 LQKENI. The CDR3 DNA reads TGTGCCAGCTCACCATCCGATGGCTACACCTTC. Translation gives CASSPSDGYTF.

The V and J genes are TRBV7-8 and TRBJ1-5; D not certain. The CDR3 has 13 residues. Germline-derived CDR1 and CDR2 are SGHVS and FQNEAQ. V was trimmed by 0 bases and J by 4 bases, leaving 4 bases between them. The CDR3 sequence is CASSLAPNQPQHF. In nucleotides, the CDR3 is TGTGCCAGCAGCTTAGCCCCTAATCAGCCCCAGCATTTT.